These 20 T cell receptor beta chains were sequenced from one sample in a study of Graves' ophthalmopathy and Graves' hyperthyroidism. Amplifying from RNA transcripts, the study obtained TCR beta CDR3 regions. RT-PCR was first run with HTBI primers, then multiplex PCR in a second round. TCRdb reprocessed the multiplex PCR reads via MiXCR and lists one record per CDR3 protein. The table has about 620,000 distinct CDR3 sequences, about 20% seen once; the top ten hold more than 5.5%. Sequences were obtained from peripheral blood. Source of these receptors: a woman aged 18-30 years with stable Graves' hyperthyroidism. Some clones in this sample may be carry-over from other donors' samples.

The J gene is TRBJ1-5, the V gene TRBV12-3 or TRBV12-4; no definite D call. This CDR3 comprises 11 residues. With 5 bases removed from V and 9 bases from J, the gap between germline ends came to 8 bases. CDR3 sequence: CASSQPRPQHF. In DNA, the CDR3 is TGTGCCAGCAGTCAACCTCGGCCCCAGCATTTT.

The chain couples TRBV6-1 to TRBJ1-5; D is uncertain. The CDR3 spans 14 residues. Between the trimmed V and J ends, which lost 6 bases and 2 bases, there was a span of 11 bases. Germline loops: CDR1 MNHNS, CDR2 SASEGT. This chain's CDR3 is CASSAEGGNQPQHF. The CDR3 nucleotides are TGTGCCAGCAGCGCTGAGGGCGGCAATCAGCCCCAGCATTTT.

This clonotype was picked up many times. The chain uses TRBV15 and TRBJ1-2, with 11 bases matching TRBD1. Germline CDR1 and CDR2: LNHNV and YYDKDF (reference sequence). The CDR3 spans 16 residues. Unmatched junction bases numbered 6, after V lost 0 bases and J lost 6 bases. CDR3 nucleotide sequence: TGTGCCACCAGCAGAGATCTTGGGACAGGGGGAGATGGCTACACCTTC. Amino acids: CATSRDLGTGGDGYTF. Based on the CDR3 plus reference TRBV15 and TRBJ1-2, the full variable domain is DAMVIQNPRYQVTQFGKPVTLSCSQTLNHNVMYWYQQKSSQAPKLLFHYYDKDFNNEADTPDNFQSRRPNTSFCFLDIRSPGLGDTAMYLCATSRDLGTGGDGYTFGSGTRLTVV.

This clonotype was seen many times. CDR3 coding DNA: TGTGCCAGCAGCGCCATCCCATCGGGACAGGCCGAGCAGTACTTC. Translated: CASSAIPSGQAEQYF. The chain combines TRBV9 with TRBJ2-7; 8 nucleotides line up with TRBD1. Germline V lookup: CDR1 SGDLS, CDR2 YYNGEE. The CDR3 totals 15 residues. The junction had 11 bases not matched to a gene; V was cut back by 3 bases and J by 6 bases.

The chain is built from TRBV19 and TRBJ2-2; TRBD1 is a possible D gene (5 bases). Deletions cut 2 bases from V and 7 bases from J, with 8 bases between. This CDR3 is 13 amino acids long. Germline CDR1 is LNHDA and CDR2 is SQIVND (reference sequence). CDR3: CASSIRGGGELFF. The CDR3 nucleotides read TGTGCCAGTAGTATAAGGGGCGGCGGGGAGCTGTTTTTT.

J is TRBJ2-7 and V is TRBV29-1, with TRBD1 matching 8 bases. CDR3 length: 12 amino acids. The germline CDR1 and CDR2 sequences are SQVTM and ANQGSEA. The V gene end was trimmed by 2 bases and the J gene end by 7 bases; junction bases not matched to a gene: 4. CDR3 amino acids: CSVEQGAQEQYF. The CDR3 region has the DNA TGCAGCGTTGAACAGGGGGCACAGGAGCAGTACTTC.

With regard to this clonotype: This may arise from a read error, as a much more abundant clone is one base away. The genes are TRBV6-2 or TRBV6-3 and TRBJ2-7; the D gene is possibly TRBD2 (5 bases). The ends were cut back, 4 bases at V and 3 bases at J, with 10 bases in the middle. CDR1 is MNHEY, CDR2 SVGEGT, per germline. CDR3 length: 13 amino acids. The CDR3 DNA follows: TGTGCCAGCAGTTCCACACTAGGCTACGAGCAGTACGTC. It specifies CASSSTLGYEQYV.

In this sample, this clonotype turned up many times. The J gene is TRBJ2-5, the V gene TRBV10-3, with 7 bases fitting TRBD2. V shed 2 bases, J shed 2 bases, and the junction held 5 bases outside the gene matches. The germline V gene encodes CDR1 ENHRY and CDR2 SYGVKD. The CDR3 has 15 amino acids. The CDR3 reads CAISEGKRGQETQYF. CDR3 DNA: TGTGCCATCAGTGAGGGGAAGCGGGGACAAGAGACCCAGTACTTC.

J is TRBJ2-7 and V is TRBV7-6, with D possibly TRBD1 on 5 matching bases. With 2 bases removed from V and 0 bases from J, the gap between germline ends came to 8 bases. The germline V gene encodes CDR1 SGHVS and CDR2 FNYEAQ. This CDR3 has 14 residues. The CDR3 bases are TGTGCCAGCAGCTTAATGGACACCTCCTACGAGCAGTACTTC. Amino acid sequence: CASSLMDTSYEQYF.

At least ten counts were recorded for this clonotype. The J gene is TRBJ2-7, the V gene TRBV6-5, with 7 bases aligning to TRBD2. The J segment lost 3 bases and the V segment lost 2 bases, leaving 4 bases of the junction unmatched. CDR1 is MNHEY, CDR2 SVGAGI, per germline. This CDR3 spans 14 amino acids. This CDR3 reads CASSYEASGYEQYF. The CDR3 nucleotides read TGTGCCAGCAGTTACGAGGCTAGCGGCTACGAGCAGTACTTC.

This clonotype was seen ten or more times. The chain is built from TRBV12-3 or TRBV12-4 and TRBJ1-2; 9 bases agree with TRBD1. The CDR3 covers 14 residues. Trimming took 7 bases from V and 6 from J; bases not matched to a gene: 9. The CDR3 loop reads CASTIRDRENGYTF. The CDR3, as DNA: TGTGCCAGCACCATCCGGGACAGGGAGAATGGCTACACCTTC.

The table lists this clonotype with many counts. The chain uses TRBV5-1 and TRBJ1-1; D not certain. The CDR3 has 14 residues. Looked up from germline, CDR1 is SGHRS and CDR2 is YFSETQ. The V end lost 0 bases, the J end lost 4 bases, and 10 bases lay between the germline ends. The CDR3 coding sequence is TGCGCCAGCAGCTTGGCCCTTCGAGGCACTGAAGCTTTCTTT. Protein: CASSLALRGTEAFF.

A remark on this clonotype: A much larger clone differs from this one at a single base, so this may be a read error. The CDR3 protein is CASSFGTGGHEQYF. For the CDR3, the DNA is TGTGCCAGCAGTTTCGGGACAGGGGGCCACGAGCAGTACTTC. This chain connects TRBV27 to TRBJ2-7, with 12 positions matching TRBD1. CDR3 length: 14 amino acids. V lost 3 bases, J lost 5 bases, and 2 bases stayed unmatched. Per the germline V gene, CDR1 is MNHEY and CDR2 is SMNVEV (reference sequence).

This clonotype was picked up a small number of times. The chain uses TRBV10-3 and TRBJ2-7; 9 bases line up with TRBD2. V lost 3 bases, J lost 5 bases, and 5 bases stayed unmatched. CDR3 length equals 14 residues. The germline CDR1 and CDR2 sequences are ENHRY and SYGVKD. The CDR3 loop is CAISDSSGNHEQYF. CDR3 DNA: TGTGCCATCAGTGATTCTAGCGGGAACCACGAGCAGTACTTC.

Remarks on this clonotype: A junction boundary mismatches the germline segment, possibly from a read error. The chain links TRBV4-1 to TRBJ2-7; 10 bases map to TRBD1. Germline V gene lookup returns CDR1 MGHRA and CDR2 YSYEKL. This CDR3 comprises 15 residues. The CDR3: CASSHPDRGSYEQCF. The CDR3 DNA reads as TGCGCCAGCAGCCACCCGGACAGGGGGTCCTACGAGCAGTGCTTC.

Many counts were recorded for this clonotype. This chain uses TRBV30 with TRBJ2-5; 9 bases are a match to TRBD1. This CDR3 spans 12 amino acids. The germline V gene encodes CDR1 GTSNPN and CDR2 SVGIG (reference sequence). With V trimmed by 8 bases and J by 6 bases, 7 bases remained unmatched. As DNA, the CDR3 is TGTGCCGGCGGACAGGGGCGACAGACCCAGTACTTC. Protein sequence: CAGGQGRQTQYF.

This clonotype was recorded many times. The chain joins TRBV11-2 to TRBJ2-7; TRBD2 matches 11 bases. The CDR3 spans 14 residues. Germline CDR1 is SGHAT and CDR2 is FQNNGV. The trim removed 2 bases at V and 4 bases at J, leaving 1 base unmatched. The CDR3 DNA is TGTGCCAGCAGCTTACCTAGCGGGAGGTACGAGCAGTACTTC. Protein sequence: CASSLPSGRYEQYF.

As to this clonotype: The CDR3 ends on some other residue instead of the conserved phenylalanine or tryptophan, so this is likely a read error. This chain joins TRBV28 and TRBJ1-1; no firm D call. Germline V gene lookup returns CDR1 MDHEN and CDR2 SYDVKM. The CDR3 totals 13 residues. Trimming stripped 1 base from V and 1 base from J, with 4 bases between. The CDR3 DNA reads TGTGCCAGCAGTTTATCAGGGAACACTGAAGCTTTCGTT. Its translation: CASSLSGNTEAFV.

The chain joins TRBV12-3 or TRBV12-4 to TRBJ2-7; D may match TRBD1 or TRBD2 (5 bases each). The CDR3 covers 14 residues. Trimming took off 5 bases at V and 2 bases at J, with 13 bases between the two ends. CDR3 nucleotide sequence: TGTGCCAGCAGTCGCCTGATGGGACCCTACGAGCAGTACTTC. This sequence encodes CASSRLMGPYEQYF.

The chain is built from TRBV28 and TRBJ2-5; D gene uncertain. V was clipped by 5 bases and J by 2 bases, with 15 bases between them. Germline CDR1 is MDHEN and CDR2 is SYDVKM. The CDR3 is 15 amino acids. The CDR3 loop is CASSPSPREQETQYF. The CDR3 nucleotides read TGTGCCAGCAGTCCGAGCCCTCGCGAACAAGAGACCCAGTACTTC.